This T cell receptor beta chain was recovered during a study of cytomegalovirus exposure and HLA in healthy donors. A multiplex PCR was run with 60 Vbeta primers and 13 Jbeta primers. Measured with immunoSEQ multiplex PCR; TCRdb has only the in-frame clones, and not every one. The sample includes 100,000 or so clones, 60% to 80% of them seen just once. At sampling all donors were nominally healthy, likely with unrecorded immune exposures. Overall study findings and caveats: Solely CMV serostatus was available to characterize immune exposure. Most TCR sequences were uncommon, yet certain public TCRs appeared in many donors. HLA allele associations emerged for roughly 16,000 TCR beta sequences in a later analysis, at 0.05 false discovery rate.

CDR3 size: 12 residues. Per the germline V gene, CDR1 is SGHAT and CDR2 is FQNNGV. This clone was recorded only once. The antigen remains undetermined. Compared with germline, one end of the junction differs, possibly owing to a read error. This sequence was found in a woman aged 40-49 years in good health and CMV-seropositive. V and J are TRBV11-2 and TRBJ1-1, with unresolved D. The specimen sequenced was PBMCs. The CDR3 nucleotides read TGTGCCAGCAGCTTATTGAACAGTGAAGCTTTCTTT. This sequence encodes CASSLLNSEAFF.